Below, 10 T cell receptor beta chains from the same sample are listed, as sequenced in a study of T cell clonality in common variable immunodeficiency (dated by TCRdb to 2015 to 2017). Library preparation employed the immunoSEQ multiplex PCR assay. TCRdb provides this immuneACCESS table in a form limited to in-frame rearrangements. Some clones are lacking; in checked studies, under half of them reflect an unresolved V gene, and why the rest are absent is not known. Here the sample lists more than 35,000 clones, none seen once only. The leading ten clones occupy 0.95% of the sample. The sequencing sample was made of peripheral blood mononuclear cells. Receptor source: a person aged 18 to 75 in good health.

In its sample, this clone was seen many times. The DNA ends 3 residues before the CDR3 does, and the rest of the CDR3 is filled in from the germline J gene. The J gene is TRBJ2-2, the V gene TRBV18; D remains ambiguous. CDR1 is KGHSH and CDR2 is LQKENI in the germline V gene. Trimming took 1 base from V and 1 from J, leaving 7 bases between them. The CDR3 spans 15 residues. The CDR3 DNA, read in part, is TGTGCCAGCTCACCACTCTCGGGGAACACCGGGGAG. This translates into CASSPLSGNTGE. The CDR3 in full is CASSPLSGNTGELFF. The variable domain in full, with the rest retrieved from reference TRBV18 and TRBJ2-2, is NAGVMQNPRHLVRRRGQEARLRCSPMKGHSHVYWYRQLPEEGLKFMVYLQKENIIDESGMPKERFSAEFPKEGPSILRIQQVVRGDSAAYFCASSPLSGNTGELFFGEGSRLTVL.

Many counts were recorded for this clone. The observed sequence ends 3 residues before the CDR3 terminus, with the missing tail filled in from the germline J gene. This chain joins TRBV14 and TRBJ1-1; D remains ambiguous. Germline loops: CDR1 SGHDN, CDR2 FVKESK. The CDR3 is 16 residues long. Trimming took off 1 base at V and 2 bases at J, with 14 bases between the two ends. CDR3 protein: CASSQVSRIINTEAFF. Partial CDR3 DNA: TGTGCCAGCAGCCAAGTATCCAGGATCATTAACACTGAA.

At least ten counts were recorded for this clone. The read terminates 3 residues before the CDR3 end, so the remaining end is supplied by the germline J gene. This chain links TRBV7-2 with TRBJ1-2, with 7 bases identical to TRBD1. The CDR3 length is 13 residues. J was trimmed by 4 bases and V by 4 bases; bases with no gene match: 3. The germline gives CDR1 SGHTA, CDR2 FQGNSA. CDR3 DNA, as far as it was read: TGTGCCAGCAGCTCCAGGACAGGCTATGGC. Protein sequence: CASSSRTGYG. The full CDR3 reads CASSSRTGYGYTF.

This clone was recorded at least ten times. The read ends 3 residues early relative to the CDR3; the germline J gene fills the gap. The rearrangement links TRBV20-1 to TRBJ2-1; D is unclear. V dropped 6 bases and J dropped 0 bases, with 18 bases sitting between them. Germline values: CDR1 DFQATT, CDR2 SNEGSKA (reference sequence). The CDR3 loop spans 16 amino acids. This CDR3 reads CSASRKGPSSYNEQFF. CDR3 DNA, as far as it was read: TGCAGTGCCTCACGGAAAGGGCCGAGCTCCTACAATGAG.

This clone was seen many times. Read data end 3 residues before the CDR3 end; the end is taken from the germline J gene. The J gene is TRBJ1-2, the V gene TRBV12-3 or TRBV12-4; D is possibly TRBD1 (5 bases). The CDR3 is 13 residues long. Partial CDR3 DNA: TGTGCCAGCAGTCCACAGGTTCCCGGGGGC. The encoded protein is CASSPQVPGG. The CDR3, in full, reads CASSPQVPGGYTF.

The sample holds many counts of this clone. The read stops 3 residues short of the end of the CDR3; the missing end is completed from the germline J gene. J is TRBJ2-2 and V is TRBV9, with 7 nucleotides matching TRBD1. The CDR3 sequence is 16 residues long. V shed 0 bases, J shed 1 base, and the junction held 3 bases outside the gene matches. Germline V gene sequence: CDR1 SGDLS, CDR2 YYNGEE. CDR3 DNA, as far as it was read: TGTGCCAGCAGCGTAGGGTGGACAGGGAACACCGGGGAG. Protein: CASSVGWTGNTGE. The whole CDR3 protein reads CASSVGWTGNTGELFF. The full variable domain, completed using reference TRBV9 and TRBJ2-2, is DSGVTQTPKHLITATGQRVTLRCSPRSGDLSVYWYQQSLDQGLQFLIQYYNGEERAKGNILERFSAQQFPDLHSELNLSSLELGDSALYFCASSVGWTGNTGELFFGEGSRLTVL.

This clone was detected many times. The CDR3 end falls 3 residues outside the read, so it is completed with the germline J gene. J is TRBJ2-5 and V is TRBV20-1; D unresolved. From germline, CDR1 is DFQATT and CDR2 SNEGSKA (reference sequence). The CDR3 length is 12 residues. V was pared by 1 base and J by 5 bases, with 8 bases between. CDR3 bases read: TGCAGTGCTAGAGCCGGTGCGGAGACC. Amino acids: CSARAGAET. The full CDR3 is CSARAGAETQYF.

This clone was counted at least ten times. The read ends 3 residues shy of where the CDR3 ends; the end is completed using the germline J gene. The J gene is TRBJ1-1, the V gene TRBV10-3, with 8 bases matching TRBD1. CDR1 and CDR2 from the germline V gene are ENHRY and SYGVKD. The V gene end was trimmed by 6 bases and the J gene end by 3 bases; junction bases not matched to a gene: 6. There are 14 residues in the CDR3. This CDR3 is CAISPGGRDTEAFF. The DNA read from the CDR3 is TGTGCCATCAGCCCAGGGGGCAGAGACACTGAA.

This clone has ten or more counts. The read terminates 3 residues ahead of where the CDR3 ends, so the germline J gene completes it. The chain recombines TRBV13 with TRBJ1-4; the D gene is possibly TRBD1 (6 bases). CDR3 size: 15 residues. Looked up from germline, CDR1 is PRHDT and CDR2 is FYEKMQ (reference sequence). Trimming cost V 2 bases and J 3 bases, with 10 bases left between them. The covered CDR3 bases are TGTGCCAGCAGCTTACTGGGGGCACCTAATGAAAAA. Translation: CASSLLGAPNEK. The full-length CDR3 reads as CASSLLGAPNEKLFF.

The sample holds many counts of this clone. The read gets to within 3 residues of the CDR3 end, and the germline J gene fills in the rest. This chain links TRBV11-2 with TRBJ2-7, with 7 bases identical to TRBD1. Germline CDR1 and CDR2: SGHAT and FQNNGV. Trimming removed 6 bases from V and 2 bases from J; junction bases left unmatched: 10. The CDR3 totals 15 residues. The CDR3 is CASRQLRDRPYEQYF. CDR3 DNA (partial): TGTGCCAGCAGACAACTCCGGGACAGACCCTACGAG. The full variable domain, in which reference TRBV11-2 and TRBJ2-7 provide the parts outside the CDR3, is EAGVAQSPRYKIIEKRQSVAFWCNPISGHATLYWYQQILGQGPKLLIQFQNNGVVDDSQLPKDRFSAERLKGVDSTLKIQPAKLEDSAVYLCASRQLRDRPYEQYFGPGTRLTVT.